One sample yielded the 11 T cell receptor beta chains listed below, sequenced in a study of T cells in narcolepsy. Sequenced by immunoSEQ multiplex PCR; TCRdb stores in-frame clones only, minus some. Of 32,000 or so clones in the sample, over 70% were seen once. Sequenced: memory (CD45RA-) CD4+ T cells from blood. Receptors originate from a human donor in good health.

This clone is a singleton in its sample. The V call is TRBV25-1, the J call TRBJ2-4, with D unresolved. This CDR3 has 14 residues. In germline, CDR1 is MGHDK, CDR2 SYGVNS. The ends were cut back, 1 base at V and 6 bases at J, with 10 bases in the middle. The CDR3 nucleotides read TGTGCCAGCAGTGAATCCTCGAAGGGAAACATTCAGTACTTC. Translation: CASSESSKGNIQYF.

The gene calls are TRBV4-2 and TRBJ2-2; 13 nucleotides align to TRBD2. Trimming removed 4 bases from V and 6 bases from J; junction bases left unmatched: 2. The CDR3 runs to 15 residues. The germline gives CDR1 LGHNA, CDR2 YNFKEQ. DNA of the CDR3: TGTGCCAGCAGCCCCGGGACTAGCGGGGCCGGGGAGCTGTTTTTT. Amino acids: CASSPGTSGAGELFF.

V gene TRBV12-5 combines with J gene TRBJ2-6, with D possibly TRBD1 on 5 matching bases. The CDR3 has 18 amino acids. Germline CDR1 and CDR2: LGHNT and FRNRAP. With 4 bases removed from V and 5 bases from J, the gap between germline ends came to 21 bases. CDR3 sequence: CASGSVNAGQSRANVLTF. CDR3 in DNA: TGTGCTAGTGGTTCTGTAAATGCAGGACAAAGTCGGGCCAACGTCCTGACTTTC.

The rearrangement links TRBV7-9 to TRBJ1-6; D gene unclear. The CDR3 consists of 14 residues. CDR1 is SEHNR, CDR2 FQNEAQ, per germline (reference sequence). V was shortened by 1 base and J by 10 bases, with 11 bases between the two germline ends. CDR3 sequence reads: CASSLVGVGSPLHF. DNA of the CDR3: TGTGCCAGCAGCTTAGTGGGCGTCGGGTCACCCCTCCACTTT.

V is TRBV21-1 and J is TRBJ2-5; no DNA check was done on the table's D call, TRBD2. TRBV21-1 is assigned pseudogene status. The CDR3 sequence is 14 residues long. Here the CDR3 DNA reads TGTGCCAGCAGCAAGGCGCTCGAGGAAGAGACCCAGTACTTC. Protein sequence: CASSKALEEETQYF.

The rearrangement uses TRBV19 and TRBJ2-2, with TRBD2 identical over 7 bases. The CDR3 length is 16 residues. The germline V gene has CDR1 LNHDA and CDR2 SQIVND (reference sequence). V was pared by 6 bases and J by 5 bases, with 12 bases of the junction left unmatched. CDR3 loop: CASSRSHPGGTGELFF. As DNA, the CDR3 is TGTGCCAGTAGCCGGTCCCACCCGGGAGGTACCGGGGAGCTGTTTTTT.

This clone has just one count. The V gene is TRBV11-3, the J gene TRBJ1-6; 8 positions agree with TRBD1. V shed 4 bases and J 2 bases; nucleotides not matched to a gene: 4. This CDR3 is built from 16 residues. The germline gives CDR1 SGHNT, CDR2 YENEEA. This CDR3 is CASSWTGTTYNSPLHF. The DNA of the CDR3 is TGTGCCAGCAGCTGGACAGGGACAACCTATAATTCACCCCTCCACTTT.

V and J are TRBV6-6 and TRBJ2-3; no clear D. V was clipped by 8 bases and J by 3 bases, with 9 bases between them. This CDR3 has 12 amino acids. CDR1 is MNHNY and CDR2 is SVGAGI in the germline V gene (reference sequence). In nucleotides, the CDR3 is TGTGCCAGCGGCAGGAAGACAGATACGCAGTATTTT. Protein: CASGRKTDTQYF.

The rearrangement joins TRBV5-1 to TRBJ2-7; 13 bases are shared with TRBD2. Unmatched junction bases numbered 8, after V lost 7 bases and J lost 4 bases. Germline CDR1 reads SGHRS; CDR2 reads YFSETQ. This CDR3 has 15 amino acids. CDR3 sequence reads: CASSPRTSGSYEQYF. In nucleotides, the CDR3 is TGCGCCAGCTCCCCGAGGACTAGCGGGAGTTACGAGCAGTACTTC. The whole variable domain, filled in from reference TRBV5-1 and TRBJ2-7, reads KAGVTQTPRYLIKTRGQQVTLSCSPISGHRSVSWYQQTPGQGLQFLFEYFSETQRNKGNFPGRFSGRQFSNSRSEMNVSTLELGDSALYLCASSPRTSGSYEQYFGPGTRLTVT.

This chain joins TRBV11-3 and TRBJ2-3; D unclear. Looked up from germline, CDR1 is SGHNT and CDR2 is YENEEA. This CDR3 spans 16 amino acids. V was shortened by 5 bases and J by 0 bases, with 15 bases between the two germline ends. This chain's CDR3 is CASSPISTSSTDTQYF. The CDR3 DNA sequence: TGTGCCAGCAGCCCCATTTCGACCTCTAGCACAGATACGCAGTATTTT. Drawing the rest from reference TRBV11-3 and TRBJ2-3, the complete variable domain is EAGVVQSPRYKIIEKKQPVAFWCNPISGHNTLYWYLQNLGQGPELLIRYENEEAVDDSQLPKDRFSAERLKGVDSTLKIQPAELGDSAVYLCASSPISTSSTDTQYFGPGTRLTVL.

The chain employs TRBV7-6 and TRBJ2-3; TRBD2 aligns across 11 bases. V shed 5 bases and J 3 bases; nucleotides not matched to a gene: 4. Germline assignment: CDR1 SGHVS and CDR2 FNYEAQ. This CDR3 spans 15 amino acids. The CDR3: CASSQRLAGTDTQYF. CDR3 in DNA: TGTGCCAGCAGCCAGAGACTAGCGGGGACAGATACGCAGTATTTT.